These T cell receptor beta chains were read from a single sample in a study of shared clonotypes between healthy human individuals. This table comes from immunoSEQ multiplex PCR, and its TCRdb copy is limited to in-frame clones, with some not included. The table includes approximately 1,500,000 clones, 95% to 99% detected once. Sequencing used naive CD4+ T cells sorted from blood. These receptors all stem from a man under 40 in good health. CDR3s include the opening cysteine and the closing phenylalanine or tryptophan. D genes are given only for firm matches. The size of a clone is reported for some rows only, either as once, few or many, or as a class for expanded clones.

J gene: TRBJ2-3; D gene: -; V gene: TRBV9; clone size: -; CDR3 protein: CASSVEGGRADTQYF; CDR3 DNA: TGTGCCAGCAGCGTAGAGGGCGGCAGGGCAGATACGCAGTATTTT
J gene: TRBJ1-3; D gene: -; V gene: TRBV27; clone size: -; CDR3 protein: CASSSGAIGNTIYF; CDR3 DNA: TGTGCCAGCAGTTCAGGGGCTATTGGAAACACCATATATTTT
J gene: TRBJ2-2; D gene: TRBD2; V gene: TRBV14; clone size: -; CDR3 protein: CASSLLAGGSGELFF; CDR3 DNA: TGTGCCAGCAGCCTTCTAGCGGGAGGTTCCGGGGAGCTGTTTTTT
J gene: TRBJ1-1; D gene: TRBD1; V gene: TRBV9; clone size: -; CDR3 protein: CASSVGDRGWFTEAFF; CDR3 DNA: TGTGCCAGCAGCGTAGGGGACAGGGGTTGGTTCACTGAAGCTTTCTTT
J gene: TRBJ2-3; D gene: TRBD2; V gene: TRBV28; clone size: -; CDR3 protein: CASSLFGTSGRGDTQYF; CDR3 DNA: TGTGCCAGCAGTTTATTCGGGACTAGCGGGAGAGGTGATACGCAGTATTTT
J gene: TRBJ2-3; D gene: -; V gene: TRBV5-1; clone size: -; CDR3 protein: CASSRVAGSTDTQYF; CDR3 DNA: TGCGCCAGCAGCCGGGTCGCGGGATCTACAGATACGCAGTATTTT
J gene: TRBJ2-1; D gene: -; V gene: TRBV5-4; clone size: -; CDR3 protein: CASSQTGFNEQFF; CDR3 DNA: TGTGCCAGCAGCCAAACAGGGTTCAATGAGCAGTTCTTC
J gene: TRBJ1-1; D gene: -; V gene: TRBV10-3; clone size: -; CDR3 protein: CAISETLAIMNTEAFF; CDR3 DNA: TGTGCCATCAGTGAGACCCTCGCTATTATGAACACTGAAGCTTTCTTT
J gene: TRBJ2-7; D gene: -; V gene: TRBV25-1; clone size: -; CDR3 protein: CASSAKGTYEQYF; CDR3 DNA: TGTGCCAGCAGTGCTAAGGGGACCTACGAGCAGTACTTC
J gene: TRBJ1-2; D gene: -; V gene: TRBV27; clone size: -; CDR3 protein: CASRSRRSLGYTF; CDR3 DNA: TGTGCCAGCAGATCCCGGCGGTCTTTAGGCTACACCTTC
J gene: TRBJ1-1; D gene: TRBD1; V gene: TRBV7-2; clone size: -; CDR3 protein: CASSLADRENTEAFF; CDR3 DNA: TGTGCCAGCAGCTTAGCCGACAGGGAGAACACTGAAGCTTTCTTT
J gene: TRBJ2-1; D gene: TRBD2; V gene: TRBV9; clone size: once; CDR3 protein: CASSVVGVMGTSGNEQFF; CDR3 DNA: TGTGCCAGCAGCGTAGTGGGCGTTATGGGGACTAGCGGTAATGAGCAGTTCTTC
J gene: TRBJ1-2; D gene: TRBD1; V gene: TRBV18; clone size: few; CDR3 protein: CASSPRGRGQGGYTF; CDR3 DNA: TGTGCCAGCTCACCACGTGGCAGGGGGCAAGGCGGCTACACCTTC
J gene: TRBJ2-7; D gene: -; V gene: TRBV6-1; clone size: -; CDR3 protein: CASSETNYEQYF; CDR3 DNA: TGTGCCAGCAGTGAAACAAACTACGAGCAGTACTTC
J gene: TRBJ2-7; D gene: TRBD2; V gene: TRBV7-2; clone size: -; CDR3 protein: CASSSSGSLYEQYF; CDR3 DNA: TGTGCCAGCAGCTCTAGCGGGAGTCTCTACGAGCAGTACTTC
J gene: TRBJ2-1; D gene: TRBD1; V gene: TRBV2; clone size: -; CDR3 protein: CASRPTRGMRNEQFF; CDR3 DNA: TGTGCCAGCAGGCCGACCAGGGGGATGCGAAATGAGCAGTTCTTC
J gene: TRBJ1-5; D gene: -; V gene: TRBV19; clone size: few; CDR3 protein: CASRKHNQPQHF; CDR3 DNA: TGTGCCAGCAGGAAACACAATCAGCCCCAGCATTTT
J gene: TRBJ2-1; D gene: -; V gene: TRBV9; clone size: -; CDR3 protein: CASSVAVGGVNEQFF; CDR3 DNA: TGTGCCAGCAGCGTAGCTGTGGGGGGAGTCAATGAGCAGTTCTTC
J gene: TRBJ2-7; D gene: -; V gene: TRBV9; clone size: -; CDR3 protein: CATPGDYEQYF; CDR3 DNA: TGTGCCACTCCGGGAGACTACGAGCAGTACTTC
J gene: TRBJ2-7; D gene: -; V gene: TRBV28; clone size: -; CDR3 protein: CASSLYRSYEQYF; CDR3 DNA: TGTGCCAGCAGTTTATATCGTTCCTACGAGCAGTACTTC
J gene: TRBJ1-4; D gene: TRBD1; V gene: TRBV28; clone size: -; CDR3 protein: CASSHPRLDRGNEKLFF; CDR3 DNA: TGTGCCAGCAGTCACCCTCGATTGGACAGGGGAAATGAAAAACTGTTTTTT
J gene: TRBJ2-3; D gene: -; V gene: TRBV5-1; clone size: -; CDR3 protein: CASSLRPQHTDTQYF; CDR3 DNA: TGCGCCAGCAGCCTACGGCCCCAACACACAGATACGCAGTATTTT
J gene: TRBJ1-4; D gene: -; V gene: TRBV15; clone size: -; CDR3 protein: CATSGSLGGAFEKLFF; CDR3 DNA: TGTGCCACCAGCGGGAGCCTAGGAGGGGCGTTTGAAAAACTGTTTTTT
J gene: TRBJ2-1; D gene: -; V gene: TRBV5-6; clone size: -; CDR3 protein: CASSFSPRGEQFF; CDR3 DNA: TGTGCCAGCAGCTTCAGTCCTCGGGGTGAGCAGTTCTTC
J gene: TRBJ2-5; D gene: -; V gene: TRBV20-1; clone size: -; CDR3 protein: CSATYQETQYF; CDR3 DNA: TGCAGTGCTACATACCAAGAGACCCAGTACTTC
J gene: TRBJ2-1; D gene: TRBD2; V gene: TRBV10-1; clone size: -; CDR3 protein: CASSAGLAPPGNEQFF; CDR3 DNA: TGCGCCAGCAGTGCAGGACTAGCGCCCCCAGGGAATGAGCAGTTCTTC
J gene: TRBJ2-7; D gene: TRBD1; V gene: TRBV29-1; clone size: -; CDR3 protein: CSVGQVVSTQYF; CDR3 DNA: TGCAGCGTCGGACAGGTCGTAAGTACGCAGTACTTC
J gene: TRBJ2-7; D gene: -; V gene: TRBV10-3; clone size: once; CDR3 protein: CAISESDEQYF; CDR3 DNA: TGTGCCATCAGTGAGTCAGACGAGCAGTACTTC
J gene: TRBJ2-3; D gene: -; V gene: TRBV9; clone size: -; CDR3 protein: CASTSASAGDTQYF; CDR3 DNA: TGTGCCAGCACATCAGCGTCCGCAGGAGATACGCAGTATTTT
J gene: TRBJ1-1; D gene: -; V gene: TRBV2; clone size: -; CDR3 protein: CASRGVEMNTEAFF; CDR3 DNA: TGTGCCAGCAGGGGGGTGGAAATGAACACTGAAGCTTTCTTT
J gene: TRBJ1-5; D gene: TRBD1; V gene: TRBV9; clone size: -; CDR3 protein: CASSEDRGRGQPQHF; CDR3 DNA: TGTGCCAGCAGCGAGGACAGGGGGCGGGGTCAGCCCCAGCATTTT
J gene: TRBJ2-3; D gene: -; V gene: TRBV6-5; clone size: -; CDR3 protein: CASNKDLTNTDTQYF; CDR3 DNA: TGTGCCAGCAACAAGGACTTAACGAATACAGATACGCAGTATTTT
J gene: TRBJ1-5; D gene: -; V gene: TRBV18; clone size: -; CDR3 protein: CASSQDYSNQPQHF; CDR3 DNA: TGTGCCAGCTCACAGGACTATAGCAATCAGCCCCAGCATTTT
J gene: TRBJ1-3; D gene: -; V gene: TRBV27; clone size: -; CDR3 protein: CASARVGAVYSGNTIYF; CDR3 DNA: TGTGCCAGCGCCCGGGTGGGGGCCGTTTATTCTGGAAACACCATATATTTT
J gene: TRBJ1-5; D gene: -; V gene: TRBV28; clone size: -; CDR3 protein: CASSFRNRDSNQPQHF; CDR3 DNA: TGTGCCAGCAGTTTTAGAAACAGGGATAGCAATCAGCCCCAGCATTTT
J gene: TRBJ2-3; D gene: -; V gene: TRBV6-1; clone size: -; CDR3 protein: CASSRWRDTQYF; CDR3 DNA: TGTGCCAGCAGTCGGTGGCGGGATACGCAGTATTTT
J gene: TRBJ1-4; D gene: -; V gene: TRBV11-2; clone size: once; CDR3 protein: CASAKGELRMEKLFF; CDR3 DNA: TGTGCCAGCGCCAAAGGAGAACTTCGCATGGAAAAACTGTTTTTT
J gene: TRBJ2-7; D gene: -; V gene: TRBV6-5; clone size: -; CDR3 protein: CASSYRTPGGGGEQYF; CDR3 DNA: TGTGCCAGCAGTTACAGAACCCCAGGGGGCGGGGGTGAGCAGTACTTC
J gene: TRBJ1-4; D gene: TRBD1; V gene: TRBV6-6; clone size: -; CDR3 protein: CASSYPPGGRREKLFF; CDR3 DNA: TGTGCCAGCAGTTACCCCCCAGGGGGGCGGCGTGAAAAACTGTTTTTT
J gene: TRBJ2-7; D gene: TRBD2; V gene: TRBV5-1; clone size: -; CDR3 protein: CASSLGSLGRVDEQYF; CDR3 DNA: TGCGCCAGCAGCTTGGGGAGTCTCGGGAGGGTCGACGAGCAGTACTTC
J gene: TRBJ1-1; D gene: -; V gene: TRBV18; clone size: -; CDR3 protein: CASSHGTGNTEAFF; CDR3 DNA: TGTGCCAGCTCACACGGGACGGGGAACACTGAAGCTTTCTTT
J gene: TRBJ1-1; D gene: -; V gene: TRBV5-1; clone size: -; CDR3 protein: CASSVTGPPNTEAFF; CDR3 DNA: TGCGCCAGCAGCGTCACCGGGCCACCGAACACTGAAGCTTTCTTT
J gene: TRBJ2-7; D gene: TRBD2; V gene: TRBV27; clone size: -; CDR3 protein: CASSPLSGRTDYEQYF; CDR3 DNA: TGTGCCAGCAGCCCCCTGAGCGGGAGGACCGACTACGAGCAGTACTTC
J gene: TRBJ2-5; D gene: TRBD2; V gene: TRBV9; clone size: -; CDR3 protein: CASSVASGRAETQYF; CDR3 DNA: TGTGCCAGCAGCGTAGCTAGCGGTCGGGCAGAGACCCAGTACTTC
J gene: TRBJ2-7; D gene: -; V gene: TRBV2; clone size: -; CDR3 protein: CASSTGQLIYEQYF; CDR3 DNA: TGTGCCAGCAGTACAGGACAGCTCATCTACGAGCAGTACTTC
J gene: TRBJ2-1; D gene: -; V gene: TRBV15; clone size: -; CDR3 protein: CATSTRGGGVDEQFF; CDR3 DNA: TGTGCCACCAGCACCAGAGGGGGGGGCGTCGATGAGCAGTTCTTC
J gene: TRBJ2-2; D gene: -; V gene: TRBV6-4; clone size: -; CDR3 protein: CASSALAGELFF; CDR3 DNA: TGTGCCAGCAGTGCTTTGGCCGGGGAGCTGTTTTTT
J gene: TRBJ2-2; D gene: -; V gene: TRBV18; clone size: -; CDR3 protein: CASSPQRRDTGELFF; CDR3 DNA: TGTGCCAGCTCACCACAAAGAAGAGACACCGGGGAGCTGTTTTTT
J gene: TRBJ2-5; D gene: -; V gene: TRBV5-1; clone size: -; CDR3 protein: CASSPGQTRGETQYF; CDR3 DNA: TGCGCCAGCAGCCCGGGACAAACTAGGGGGGAGACCCAGTACTTC
J gene: TRBJ2-7; D gene: TRBD1; V gene: TRBV5-4; clone size: -; CDR3 protein: CASSAGTGGAGPYEQYF; CDR3 DNA: TGTGCCAGCAGCGCCGGGACAGGGGGCGCGGGCCCCTACGAGCAGTACTTC
J gene: TRBJ2-2; D gene: TRBD1; V gene: TRBV7-2; clone size: -; CDR3 protein: CASSLERGRGTGELFF; CDR3 DNA: TGTGCCAGCAGCTTAGAGAGGGGGCGAGGCACCGGGGAGCTGTTTTTT
J gene: TRBJ2-7; D gene: TRBD1; V gene: TRBV11-3; clone size: -; CDR3 protein: CASSSGTGAFYEQYF; CDR3 DNA: TGTGCCAGCAGCTCCGGGACAGGAGCATTCTACGAGCAGTACTTC
J gene: TRBJ2-7; D gene: TRBD1; V gene: TRBV28; clone size: -; CDR3 protein: CASSSGQARYEQYF; CDR3 DNA: TGTGCCAGCAGTTCGGGACAGGCCAGATACGAGCAGTACTTC
J gene: TRBJ1-5; D gene: -; V gene: TRBV6-1; clone size: -; CDR3 protein: CASRGNQPQHF; CDR3 DNA: TGTGCCAGCAGGGGAAATCAGCCCCAGCATTTT
J gene: TRBJ2-2; D gene: -; V gene: TRBV7-6; clone size: -; CDR3 protein: CASSHTNTGELFF; CDR3 DNA: TGTGCCAGCAGCCACACGAACACCGGGGAGCTGTTTTTT
J gene: TRBJ1-5; D gene: -; V gene: TRBV18; clone size: once; CDR3 protein: CASSPGTPVYSNQPQHF; CDR3 DNA: TGTGCCAGCTCACCCGGGACCCCCGTTTATAGCAATCAGCCCCAGCATTTT
J gene: TRBJ1-5; D gene: TRBD1; V gene: TRBV30; clone size: -; CDR3 protein: CAWSGRDSVWPQHF; CDR3 DNA: TGTGCCTGGAGCGGGCGGGACAGTGTATGGCCCCAGCATTTT
J gene: TRBJ2-7; D gene: -; V gene: TRBV18; clone size: -; CDR3 protein: CASSPGGLGEQYF; CDR3 DNA: TGTGCCAGCTCACCAGGGGGCCTAGGGGAGCAGTACTTC